This record concerns one T cell receptor (beta chain) sequence. No antigen is known for it. These data are taken from a study of T cell responses to AZD1222 COVID-19 vaccine. Study-level results: Repertoire collection took place solely once the T cell response had peaked. Targets within unmutated variant regions were reportedly found for nearly half of spike-specific TCRs.

J was trimmed by 5 bases and V by 4 bases; bases with no gene match: 6. The CDR3 spans 15 residues. The germline CDR1 and CDR2 sequences are LGHDT and YNNKEL (reference sequence). Data came from immunoSEQ multiplex PCR; TCRdb stores just in-frame clones and leaves some out. The data hold about 160,000 clones, with approximately 90% observed a single time. This sequence was found in an adult in good health. The chain links TRBV3-1 (or the pseudogene TRBV3-2) to TRBJ2-7; 12 bases agree with TRBD1. This material consisted of peripheral blood, taken on day 0 of AZD1222 vaccination. As DNA, the CDR3 is TGTGCCAGCAGCCGGACCGGGACAGGGGGCAACGAGCAGTACTTC. It yields the protein CASSRTGTGGNEQYF.